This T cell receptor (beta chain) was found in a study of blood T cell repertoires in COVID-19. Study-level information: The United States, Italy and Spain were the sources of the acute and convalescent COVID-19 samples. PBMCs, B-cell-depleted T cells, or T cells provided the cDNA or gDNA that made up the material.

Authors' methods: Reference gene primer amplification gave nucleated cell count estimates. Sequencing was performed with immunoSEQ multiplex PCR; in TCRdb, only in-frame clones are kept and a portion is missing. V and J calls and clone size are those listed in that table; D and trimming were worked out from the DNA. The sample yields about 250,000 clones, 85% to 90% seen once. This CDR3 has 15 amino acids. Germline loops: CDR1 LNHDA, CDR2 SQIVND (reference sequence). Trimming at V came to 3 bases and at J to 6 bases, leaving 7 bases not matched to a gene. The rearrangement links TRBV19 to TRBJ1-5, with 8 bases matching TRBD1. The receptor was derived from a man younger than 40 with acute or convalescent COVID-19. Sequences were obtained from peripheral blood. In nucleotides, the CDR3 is TGTGCCAGTAGTATGGCGGACAGGGTAAGTCAGCCCCAGCATTTT. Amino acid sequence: CASSMADRVSQPQHF.